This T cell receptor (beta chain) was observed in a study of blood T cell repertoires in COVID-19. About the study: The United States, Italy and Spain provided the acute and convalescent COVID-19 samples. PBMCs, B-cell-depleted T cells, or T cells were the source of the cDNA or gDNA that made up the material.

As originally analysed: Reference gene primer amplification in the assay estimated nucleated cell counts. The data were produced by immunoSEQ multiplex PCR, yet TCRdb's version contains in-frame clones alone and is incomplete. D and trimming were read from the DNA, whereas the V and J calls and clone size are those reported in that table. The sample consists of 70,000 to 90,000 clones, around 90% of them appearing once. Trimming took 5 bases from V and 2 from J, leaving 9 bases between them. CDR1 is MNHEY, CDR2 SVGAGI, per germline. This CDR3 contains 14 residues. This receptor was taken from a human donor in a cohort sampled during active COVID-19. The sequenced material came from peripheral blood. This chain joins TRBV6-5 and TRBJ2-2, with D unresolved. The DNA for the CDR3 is TGTGCCAGCAGTAATCTGGCAAACACCGGGGAGCTGTTTTTT. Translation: CASSNLANTGELFF.